This TCR beta chain was sequenced during a study of blood T cell repertoires in COVID-19. Whole-study context: The cDNA or gDNA used as material had been derived from T cells, B-cell-depleted T cells, or PBMCs.

Germline values: CDR1 SGHTA, CDR2 FQGNSA. The CDR3 covers 16 residues. V was pared by 2 bases and J by 10 bases, with 11 bases of the junction left unmatched. Measured with immunoSEQ multiplex PCR; TCRdb has only the in-frame clones, and not every one. The repertoire has about 150,000 clones, more than 70% of them found once; the top ten carry about 7%. The sequence derives from a man aged 50 to 60 with active or convalescent COVID-19. The rearrangement joins TRBV7-2 to TRBJ2-2, with TRBD2 identical over 9 bases. The material sequenced was peripheral blood. Here the CDR3 DNA reads TGTGCCAGCAGCTTATTGTTTTTAGCGGGGGAAGAGGAGCTGTTTTTT. Amino acid sequence: CASSLLFLAGEEELFF.